Shown below are 25 T cell receptor beta chains from a single sample sequenced in a study of blood T cell repertoires in COVID-19. Sequencing used immunoSEQ multiplex PCR; TCRdb keeps in-frame clones, though not all of them. The sample gives a few hundred thousand clones, approximately 86% of which show up once; around 4% is in the top ten. Sample: PBMCs or T cells enriched from blood (not recorded which). These receptors came from a woman aged 40 to 50 with acute COVID-19.

V and J are TRBV7-2 and TRBJ2-3; 10 nucleotides line up with TRBD1. Germline-derived CDR1 and CDR2 are SGHTA and FQGNSA. J lost 4 bases, V lost 1 base, and 11 bases had no gene match. This CDR3 comprises 18 residues. The CDR3 loop reads CASSLGTDRGRGADTQYF. As DNA, the CDR3 is TGTGCCAGCAGCTTAGGAACTGACAGGGGGCGAGGTGCAGATACGCAGTATTTT. Together with reference TRBV7-2 and TRBJ2-3, the CDR3 gives the full variable domain: GAGVSQSPSNKVTEKGKDVELRCDPISGHTALYWYRQSLGQGLEFLIYFQGNSAPDKSGLPSDRFSAERTGGSVSTLTIQRTQQEDSAVYLCASSLGTDRGRGADTQYFGPGTRLTVL.

This chain joins TRBV27 and TRBJ1-1; the D gene is possibly TRBD1 (6 bases). The V end lost 0 bases, the J end lost 0 bases, and 14 bases lay between the germline ends. CDR1 MNHEY and CDR2 SMNVEV come from the germline V gene (reference sequence). The length of the CDR3 is 17 residues. Written as DNA, the CDR3 is TGTGCCAGCAGTTTATCCATCCCAGGGGTTTTGAACACTGAAGCTTTCTTT. The encoded protein is CASSLSIPGVLNTEAFF.

CDR3 nucleotides: TGTGCCAGTAGTACACAGGACATCCTTAACTATGGCTACACCTTC. Amino acids: CASSTQDILNYGYTF. The rearrangement uses TRBV19 and TRBJ1-2; tentative D call: TRBD1 (5 bases). The germline gives CDR1 LNHDA, CDR2 SQIVND (reference sequence). The CDR3 sequence is 15 residues long. Trimming left V 4 bases short and J 1 base short, with 13 bases between.

This clone has more than one count but fewer than ten. The CDR3 DNA sequence: TGTGCCAGCAGCCCACTCCTCGGGAACACCGGGGAGCTGTTTTTT. Translated, it gives CASSPLLGNTGELFF. The chain has TRBV7-8 and TRBJ2-2; D gene ambiguous. This CDR3 comprises 15 residues. Germline lookup yields CDR1 SGHVS and CDR2 FQNEAQ. Trimming removed 5 bases at V and 1 base at J, with 11 bases between.

This chain uses TRBV11-2 with TRBJ2-7, with a tentative D call TRBD2 (5 bases). Germline CDR1 is SGHAT and CDR2 is FQNNGV. The CDR3 covers 13 residues. Trimming stripped 5 bases from V and 4 bases from J, with 12 bases between. CDR3: CASSRGALYEQYF. The CDR3 DNA reads TGTGCCAGCAGCCGGGGAGCATTATACGAGCAGTACTTC.

The genes are TRBV5-1 and TRBJ2-3; D is perhaps TRBD1 (6 bases). The V gene's germline CDR1 is SGHRS and CDR2 YFSETQ. There are 14 residues in the CDR3. Trimming took off 7 bases at V and 2 bases at J, with 14 bases between the two ends. The CDR3 reads CASAGQNPTDTQYF. The DNA of the CDR3 is TGCGCCAGCGCCGGACAGAACCCCACAGATACGCAGTATTTT.

This clone has only a few counts. J is TRBJ1-3 and V is TRBV3-1 (or the pseudogene TRBV3-2); D uncertain. The CDR3 has 15 amino acids. Trimming took 3 bases from V and 0 from J, leaving 9 bases between them. Germline V CDR1 and CDR2: LGHDT, YNNKEL (reference sequence). The CDR3 DNA sequence: TGTGCCAGCAGCCACCGACAAGTCTCTGGAAACACCATATATTTT. This gives the protein CASSHRQVSGNTIYF.

The chain carries TRBV7-2 and TRBJ2-3, with D perhaps TRBD2 (6 bases). V was cut by 0 bases and J by 0 bases, with 7 bases left in between. Germline V gene data show CDR1 as SGHTA and CDR2 as FQGNSA. The CDR3 contains 15 residues. CDR3 sequence: CASSLAGTSTDTQYF. The CDR3, as DNA: TGTGCCAGCAGCTTAGCCGGGACTAGCACAGATACGCAGTATTTT.

This clone was seen a single time. The CDR3 region is CASESHPPLNTEAFF. The CDR3 nucleotides read TGTGCCAGCGAGTCCCACCCTCCACTAAACACTGAAGCTTTCTTT. The rearrangement joins TRBV28 to TRBJ1-1, with no clear D. The CDR3 has 15 residues. Per germline, CDR1 MDHEN and CDR2 SYDVKM. Trimming cost V 8 bases and J 2 bases, with 18 bases left between them.

This chain links TRBV24-1 with TRBJ2-2; 7 positions agree with TRBD1. The CDR3 sequence is 17 residues long. Germline V gene sequence: CDR1 KGHDR, CDR2 SFDVKD. Trimming at V came to 6 bases and at J to 4 bases, leaving 13 bases not matched to a gene. The CDR3 bases are TGTGCCACCAGTCTAGGGGGCTTCGAGTCGGGCACCGGGGAGCTGTTTTTT. Amino acids: CATSLGGFESGTGELFF.

J is TRBJ2-1 and V is TRBV15, with D maybe TRBD2 (5 bases). V was cut by 5 bases and J by 8 bases, with 16 bases left in between. Germline V gene data show CDR1 as LNHNV and CDR2 as YYDKDF (reference sequence). CDR3 size: 14 residues. The CDR3 spells CATSPPGILHEQFF. The CDR3 DNA is TGTGCCACCAGCCCCCCCGGGATTCTCCATGAGCAGTTCTTC.

The J gene is TRBJ1-1, the V gene TRBV25-1, with D possibly TRBD1 on 6 matching bases. CDR3 length: 11 residues. Germline CDR1 and CDR2: MGHDK and SYGVNS. V was cut by 8 bases and J by 7 bases, with 11 bases left in between. The DNA of the CDR3 is TGTGCCAGCTGGGGGGGCGGTGAAGCTTTCTTT. Protein product: CASWGGGEAFF.

The chain is built from TRBV30 and TRBJ2-5; tentatively, D is TRBD2 (8 bases). Germline CDR1 GTSNPN, CDR2 SVGIG (reference sequence). Trimming cost V 3 bases and J 1 base, with 24 bases left between them. This CDR3 spans 18 amino acids. The CDR3 protein is CAWRVPGGSGKFQETQYF. The DNA for the CDR3 is TGTGCCTGGAGGGTACCAGGGGGTAGCGGGAAGTTCCAAGAGACCCAGTACTTC.

The CDR3 DNA reads TGTGCCTGGAGACAGGGTACGGTCACTGAAGCTTTCTTT. This codes for CAWRQGTVTEAFF. The rearrangement uses TRBV30 and TRBJ1-1; the D gene is possibly TRBD1 (6 bases). Trimming cost V 3 bases and J 4 bases, with 12 bases left between them. The length of the CDR3 is 13 residues. Germline V gene lookup returns CDR1 GTSNPN and CDR2 SVGIG (reference sequence).

This chain uses TRBV24-1 with TRBJ2-1; 11 positions agree with TRBD2. With 7 bases clipped from V and 7 bases from J, the junction kept 5 bases outside the gene matches. The germline CDR1 and CDR2 sequences are KGHDR and SFDVKD. The CDR3 runs to 14 residues. Written as DNA, the CDR3 is TGTGCCACCAGAGGACTAGCGGGTTCGAATGAGCAGTTCTTC. This codes for CATRGLAGSNEQFF.

The rearrangement joins TRBV5-4 to TRBJ2-2; possibly TRBD1 for D (6 bases). From germline, CDR1 is SGHNT and CDR2 YYREEE (reference sequence). The V end lost 4 bases, the J end lost 5 bases, and 9 bases lay between the germline ends. The CDR3 length is 13 residues. This chain's CDR3 is CASSRTATGELFF. CDR3 bases: TGTGCCAGCAGCCGGACAGCTACCGGGGAGCTGTTTTTT.

In this sample, this clone turned up once. V gene TRBV11-1 combines with J gene TRBJ2-7; D unresolved. The CDR3 runs to 14 residues. V lost 4 bases to trimming and J lost 0 bases, with 10 bases between them. Germline CDR1 and CDR2: SGHAT and FQDESV (reference sequence). The CDR3 nucleotides read TGTGCCAGCAGCTCCCGGCACAGCTCCTACGAGCAGTACTTC. Its protein is CASSSRHSSYEQYF.

The chain recombines TRBV28 with TRBJ1-5; TRBD1 matches at 7 bases. CDR1 and CDR2 (germline): MDHEN, SYDVKM. The ends lost 4 bases at V and 3 bases at J; junction bases unmatched: 12. The CDR3 contains 17 residues. The DNA for the CDR3 is TGTGCCAGCAGTTCCCCCCCTGGGGGACAGTTCAATCAGCCCCAGCATTTT. It yields the protein CASSSPPGGQFNQPQHF.

The V gene is TRBV7-3, the J gene TRBJ2-1; D call uncertain. V was trimmed by 1 base and J by 10 bases, leaving 17 bases between them. CDR1 and CDR2 (germline): SGHTA, FQGTGA. The CDR3 has 15 amino acids. CDR3 nucleotide sequence: TGTGCCAGCAGCTTAAATGGCGGCCCCGCCGGGGAGCAGTTCTTC. This codes for CASSLNGGPAGEQFF. Drawing the rest from reference TRBV7-3 and TRBJ2-1, the complete variable domain is GAGVSQTPSNKVTEKGKYVELRCDPISGHTALYWYRQSLGQGPEFLIYFQGTGAADDSGLPNDRFFAVRPEGSVSTLKIQRTERGDSAVYLCASSLNGGPAGEQFFGPGTRLTVL.

This clone was counted a single time. The chain has TRBV7-6 and TRBJ2-5, with 11 bases identical to TRBD2. Looked up from germline, CDR1 is SGHVS and CDR2 is FNYEAQ. The CDR3 length is 17 residues. Unmatched junction bases numbered 10, after V lost 2 bases and J lost 5 bases. The CDR3 nucleotides are TGTGCCAGCAGCTTAAATAGCGGGAGGGCGGGTTCGGAGACCCAGTACTTC. Its protein is CASSLNSGRAGSETQYF.

This chain joins TRBV20-1 and TRBJ2-7, with 9 nucleotides matching TRBD1. V shed 3 bases and J 1 base; nucleotides not matched to a gene: 4. Germline V gene data show CDR1 as DFQATT and CDR2 as SNEGSKA (reference sequence). The CDR3 runs to 14 residues. CDR3 DNA: TGCAGTGCTAGTGAACAGGGGGCTTCCTACGAGCAGTACTTC. It codes for CSASEQGASYEQYF.

This chain links TRBV5-6 with TRBJ2-7, with TRBD2 as a possible D gene (5 bases). The CDR3 covers 12 residues. Germline V CDR1 and CDR2: SGHDT, YYEEEE. Trimming removed 4 bases at V and 6 bases at J, with 11 bases between. CDR3 amino acids: CASSLGRGEQYF. The DNA of the CDR3 is TGTGCCAGCAGCCTAGGACGGGGCGAGCAGTACTTC.

This chain uses TRBV24-1 with TRBJ2-7; 8 bases align to TRBD2. The V gene end was trimmed by 9 bases and the J gene end by 7 bases; junction bases not matched to a gene: 10. The CDR3 totals 13 residues. Germline CDR1 and CDR2: KGHDR and SFDVKD. The CDR3 spells CATAASGSGEQYF. CDR3 sequence (DNA): TGTGCCACCGCGGCCAGCGGGAGCGGTGAGCAGTACTTC.

Here the CDR3 DNA reads TGTGCCAGCAGCTTGAGTAGCGGGAGGGCCGAGCAGTACTTC. Amino acid sequence: CASSLSSGRAEQYF. V gene TRBV5-4 combines with J gene TRBJ2-7, with 11 bases that match TRBD2. This CDR3 spans 14 amino acids. Germline CDR1 is SGHNT and CDR2 is YYREEE (reference sequence). Trimming cost V 1 base and J 6 bases; bases outside gene matches: 3.

The V call is TRBV24-1, the J call TRBJ2-1, with 8 bases identical to TRBD2. There are 15 residues in the CDR3. J was trimmed by 8 bases and V by 1 base; bases with no gene match: 6. Germline CDR1 is KGHDR and CDR2 is SFDVKD. Here the CDR3 DNA reads TGTGCCACCAGTGATTTAGGGACTAGTGGGCATGAGCAGTTCTTC. This codes for CATSDLGTSGHEQFF.